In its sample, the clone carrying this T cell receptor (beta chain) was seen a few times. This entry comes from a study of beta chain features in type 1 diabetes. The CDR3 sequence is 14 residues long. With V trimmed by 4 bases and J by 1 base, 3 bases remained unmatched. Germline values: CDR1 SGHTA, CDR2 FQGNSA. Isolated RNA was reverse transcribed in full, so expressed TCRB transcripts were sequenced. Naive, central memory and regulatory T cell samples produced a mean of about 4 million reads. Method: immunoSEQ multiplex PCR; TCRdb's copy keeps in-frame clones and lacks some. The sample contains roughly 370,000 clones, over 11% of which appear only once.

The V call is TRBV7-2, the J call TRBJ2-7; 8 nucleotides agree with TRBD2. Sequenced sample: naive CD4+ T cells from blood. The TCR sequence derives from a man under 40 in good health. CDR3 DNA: TGTGCCAGCAGCTCCGTAGCGGGATCCTACGAGCAGTACGTC. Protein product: CASSSVAGSYEQYV.